The rows below give T cell receptor beta chains drawn from one sample of a study of T cells expressing NK-cell markers. TCRdb derives one entry per CDR3 protein from the 5' RACE reads, leaving out DNA. The sample has a few hundred thousand distinct CDR3 sequences. The sequenced sample was blood T cells: a sorted CD56 or NKG2C T cell subset, CD4+ or CD8+ T cells, or bulk PBMC T cells (not recorded which). The receptors shown here come from a man aged 18 to 30 in good health. Both conserved end residues are part of each CDR3. The order of the fields is J gene, V gene, clone size, CDR3 protein. For some rows the clone size is stated as once, few or many, or as a class when expanded; others skip it.

J gene: TRBJ1-1
V gene: TRBV29-1
clone size: -
CDR3 protein: CLAGVSTEAFF

J gene: TRBJ2-7
V gene: TRBV5-1
clone size: -
CDR3 protein: CASSLGRASATYEQYF

J gene: TRBJ2-2
V gene: TRBV2
clone size: -
CDR3 protein: CASTFLAEPTGELFF

J gene: TRBJ2-1
V gene: TRBV7-2
clone size: -
CDR3 protein: CASSLVASGINEQFF

J gene: TRBJ2-2
V gene: TRBV20-1
clone size: -
CDR3 protein: CSARDPTRKSANTGELFF

J gene: TRBJ2-3
V gene: TRBV20-1
clone size: -
CDR3 protein: CSARDTGSYTDTQYF

J gene: TRBJ2-3
V gene: TRBV6-1
clone size: -
CDR3 protein: CASSRRGLVTDTQYF

J gene: TRBJ2-7
V gene: TRBV18
clone size: -
CDR3 protein: CASSPRPGSVTYEQYF

J gene: TRBJ2-3
V gene: TRBV5-1
clone size: -
CDR3 protein: CASSTGTPLTQYF

J gene: TRBJ2-5
V gene: TRBV12-3/TRBV12-4
clone size: -
CDR3 protein: CASSLRGETQYF

J gene: TRBJ2-1
V gene: TRBV30
clone size: -
CDR3 protein: CAWSVLLAGSNEQFF

J gene: TRBJ1-6
V gene: TRBV7-2
clone size: -
CDR3 protein: CASSLVAQAIVSPLHF

J gene: TRBJ1-4
V gene: TRBV20-1
clone size: -
CDR3 protein: CSARRGINEKLFF

J gene: TRBJ1-2
V gene: TRBV6-1
clone size: -
CDR3 protein: CANRPDNYGYTF

J gene: TRBJ1-1
V gene: TRBV11-2
clone size: -
CDR3 protein: CASSFDLGQQNTEAFF

J gene: TRBJ2-3
V gene: TRBV15
clone size: -
CDR3 protein: CATSRQRGSQYF

J gene: TRBJ2-3
V gene: TRBV12-3/TRBV12-4
clone size: medium-sized
CDR3 protein: CASSRLAEGTDTQYF

J gene: TRBJ2-7
V gene: TRBV24-1
clone size: -
CDR3 protein: CATSDSDFPSAQYF

J gene: TRBJ2-1
V gene: TRBV30
clone size: -
CDR3 protein: CAWSVGAETREFF

J gene: TRBJ2-1
V gene: TRBV14
clone size: -
CDR3 protein: CASSYSRLDQSYNEQFF

J gene: TRBJ2-4
V gene: TRBV20-1
clone size: -
CDR3 protein: CSARRQVLAKNIQYF

J gene: TRBJ1-6
V gene: TRBV20-1
clone size: -
CDR3 protein: CSARDPAHRGGGSPLHF

J gene: TRBJ2-4
V gene: TRBV12-3/TRBV12-4
clone size: -
CDR3 protein: CASSLVMGVAKNIQYF

J gene: TRBJ2-6
V gene: TRBV19
clone size: -
CDR3 protein: CASSDTGGSGANVLTF

J gene: TRBJ1-1
V gene: TRBV4-2
clone size: -
CDR3 protein: CASSRSDREGTEAFF

J gene: TRBJ2-5
V gene: TRBV21-1
clone size: -
CDR3 protein: CASSLDRGSFCETQYF

J gene: TRBJ1-1
V gene: TRBV11-2
clone size: -
CDR3 protein: CASRYSGTGGEAFF

J gene: TRBJ2-1
V gene: TRBV29-1
clone size: -
CDR3 protein: CSVEDRVGTHNEQFF

J gene: TRBJ1-5
V gene: TRBV25-1
clone size: -
CDR3 protein: CASSDRSSNQPQHF

J gene: TRBJ2-1
V gene: TRBV9
clone size: -
CDR3 protein: CASSVEASFNEQFF

J gene: TRBJ2-2
V gene: TRBV12-3/TRBV12-4
clone size: -
CDR3 protein: CASSLVGLAGVDTGELFF

J gene: TRBJ1-4
V gene: TRBV10-3
clone size: -
CDR3 protein: CAISESLDRKNEKLFF

J gene: TRBJ1-4
V gene: TRBV20-1
clone size: -
CDR3 protein: CSASTQGALRMSEKLFF

J gene: TRBJ2-7
V gene: TRBV12-3/TRBV12-4
clone size: -
CDR3 protein: CASSLALRVEQYF

J gene: TRBJ2-7
V gene: TRBV9
clone size: -
CDR3 protein: CASSVGVSLETIPYEQYF

J gene: TRBJ2-1
V gene: TRBV20-1
clone size: -
CDR3 protein: CSARDVAGTSRYNEQFF

J gene: TRBJ2-3
V gene: TRBV10-3
clone size: -
CDR3 protein: CAIREADTDTQYF

J gene: TRBJ2-5
V gene: TRBV4-2
clone size: -
CDR3 protein: CASSQEADRPQETQYF

J gene: TRBJ2-5
V gene: TRBV20-1
clone size: -
CDR3 protein: CSARGVISKETQYF

J gene: TRBJ2-3
V gene: TRBV19
clone size: -
CDR3 protein: CASRSLAGRTDTQYF

J gene: TRBJ2-7
V gene: TRBV7-9
clone size: -
CDR3 protein: CASSLEAAGEQYF

J gene: TRBJ2-1
V gene: TRBV6-1
clone size: -
CDR3 protein: CASTVQARSGEQFF

J gene: TRBJ2-2
V gene: TRBV12-3/TRBV12-4
clone size: -
CDR3 protein: CASTLDRSPGTGELFF

J gene: TRBJ2-1
V gene: TRBV5-1
clone size: -
CDR3 protein: CASNRGSGLYNEQFF

J gene: TRBJ2-3
V gene: TRBV7-8
clone size: -
CDR3 protein: CASSLGEITGTDTQYF

J gene: TRBJ2-3
V gene: TRBV4-2
clone size: -
CDR3 protein: CASSQVAGRATDTQYF

J gene: TRBJ2-1
V gene: TRBV11-2
clone size: -
CDR3 protein: CASSLSRRGEWVVTDNEQFF

J gene: TRBJ2-4
V gene: TRBV29-1
clone size: -
CDR3 protein: CSVGERAGNIQYF

J gene: TRBJ1-4
V gene: TRBV2
clone size: -
CDR3 protein: CASSVTEPGLTNEKLFF

J gene: TRBJ2-1
V gene: TRBV5-1
clone size: -
CDR3 protein: CASSSHGTGYNEQFF

J gene: TRBJ1-5
V gene: TRBV20-1
clone size: -
CDR3 protein: CSARAPAADQPQHF

J gene: TRBJ2-3
V gene: TRBV27
clone size: -
CDR3 protein: CASSLFRSDTQYF

J gene: TRBJ2-7
V gene: TRBV2
clone size: -
CDR3 protein: CASSETGGFYEQYF

J gene: TRBJ2-1
V gene: TRBV15
clone size: -
CDR3 protein: CATARSGELATYNEQFF

J gene: TRBJ2-1
V gene: TRBV11-3
clone size: -
CDR3 protein: CASSRTSGGRNEQFF

J gene: TRBJ2-1
V gene: TRBV5-1
clone size: -
CDR3 protein: CASSSLLGRAGNEQFF

J gene: TRBJ2-5
V gene: TRBV7-9
clone size: -
CDR3 protein: CASSATVSREGETQYF